This paragraph reports one T cell receptor beta chain. Its antigen is not identified. The CDR3 has 14 residues. V was clipped by 5 bases and J by 0 bases; unmatched bases: 5. Germline V CDR1 and CDR2: DFQATT, SNEGSKA (reference sequence). The data were obtained in a study of T-cell reconstitution after alpha-beta-depleted transplantation in children. Whole-study results and caveats: At day 60, the high TCRbeta diversity found in some patients originated from recipient T cells and thymic progenitors that had survived. A year post-transplant, T-cell counts and diversity derived mostly from newly produced T cells.

Library preparation (for TCRbeta) was performed with unique molecular identifiers. TCRdb reprocessed the PCR reads with MiXCR, giving one entry per CDR3 protein. This table has fewer than 350,000 distinct CDR3 sequences, roughly 8.2% appearing once. The rearrangement uses TRBV20-1 and TRBJ2-7, with 9 positions matching TRBD2. Sequenced here: peripheral blood, sampled 360 days after TCRalphabeta/CD19-depleted stem cell transplant. The TCR sequence derives from a female patient aged 2-9 years who had a stem cell transplant for Fanconi anemia, so the T cells may come from the graft donor. CDR3 coding DNA: TGCAGTGCTGCTAGCGGGGAACTCTCCTACGAGCAGTACTTC. Encoded protein: CSAASGELSYEQYF.